A single sample is the source of the 13 T cell receptor beta chains below, sequenced in a study of blood T cell repertoires in COVID-19. Some clones are missing from TCRdb's copy, which holds only in-frame ones; the method was immunoSEQ multiplex PCR. This table has 400,000 to 550,000 clones, roughly 91% appearing once. The sample taken for sequencing was peripheral blood. Receptor source: a woman in her thirties with acute or convalescent COVID-19.

The chain is built from TRBV5-1 and TRBJ2-7; TRBD1 matches at 10 bases. The V segment lost 0 bases and the J segment 2 bases; nucleotides outside the gene matches: 5. Germline assignment: CDR1 SGHRS and CDR2 YFSETQ. The CDR3 loop spans 16 amino acids. CDR3: CASSLVPDRGTYEQYF. The CDR3 bases are TGCGCCAGCAGCTTGGTCCCGGACAGGGGGACCTACGAGCAGTACTTC.

This clone was counted a single time. V usage is TRBV7-3 and J usage is TRBJ2-7; a weak D match, TRBD2 (7 bases). The V end lost 2 bases, the J end lost 1 base, and 12 bases lay between the germline ends. The CDR3 runs to 15 residues. Germline V gene lookup returns CDR1 SGHTA and CDR2 FQGTGA. For the CDR3, the DNA is TGTGCCAGCAGCTTATCGGGGGGCGAATCCTACGAGCAGTACTTC. Amino acid sequence: CASSLSGGESYEQYF.

V and J are TRBV5-6 and TRBJ2-1; no reliable D call. The CDR3 runs 12 residues. Trimming left V 2 bases short and J 6 bases short, with 6 bases between. Germline CDR1 is SGHDT and CDR2 is YYEEEE. The CDR3 sequence is CASSLGVNEQFF. The CDR3 region has the DNA TGTGCCAGCAGCTTAGGAGTCAATGAGCAGTTCTTC.

V is TRBV9 and J is TRBJ2-1, with a tentative D call TRBD1 (6 bases). The CDR3 covers 15 residues. V lost 0 bases and J 6 bases, leaving 13 bases between the germline ends. Germline CDR1 and CDR2: SGDLS and YYNGEE. CDR3 sequence reads: CASSVDGTTGNEQFF. CDR3 nucleotide sequence: TGTGCCAGCAGCGTAGATGGGACAACCGGCAATGAGCAGTTCTTC.

The chain carries TRBV7-2 and TRBJ1-3; D gene uncertain. Germline assignment: CDR1 SGHTA and CDR2 FQGNSA. The CDR3 extends over 15 amino acids. V gave up 2 bases and J gave up 0 bases, with 8 bases separating them. This chain's CDR3 is CASSLNFGSGNTIYF. CDR3 nucleotide sequence: TGTGCCAGCAGCTTAAACTTTGGCTCTGGAAACACCATATATTTT.

The chain joins TRBV2 to TRBJ2-1; 8 bases are a match to TRBD2. In germline, CDR1 is SNHLY, CDR2 FYNNEI. Trimming cost V 10 bases and J 8 bases; bases outside gene matches: 4. The CDR3 is 11 residues long. CDR3 loop: CATGGAHEQFF. DNA for the CDR3: TGTGCCACCGGGGGGGCACATGAGCAGTTCTTC.

This clone appeared a single time. The chain carries TRBV11-1 and TRBJ2-7, with 8 bases aligning to TRBD1. V was clipped by 5 bases and J by 6 bases; unmatched bases: 9. Germline lookup yields CDR1 SGHAT and CDR2 FQDESV (reference sequence). The CDR3 length is 14 residues. The DNA of the CDR3 is TGTGCCAGCAGCCCCGAAGGACAGGGAATCGAGCAGTACTTC. This translates into CASSPEGQGIEQYF.

The chain employs TRBV5-1 and TRBJ1-1, with 7 bases matching TRBD1. CDR3 length: 16 residues. J lost 2 bases, V lost 0 bases, and 7 bases had no gene match. The germline CDR1 and CDR2 sequences are SGHRS and YFSETQ. CDR3 in amino acids: CASSLGGTDLNTEAFF. In nucleotides, the CDR3 is TGCGCCAGCAGCTTGGGCGGGACAGACCTTAACACTGAAGCTTTCTTT.

This chain connects TRBV27 to TRBJ2-3, with D tentatively TRBD2 (6 bases). Per the germline V gene, CDR1 is MNHEY and CDR2 is SMNVEV (reference sequence). V gave up 0 bases and J gave up 4 bases, with 17 bases separating them. CDR3 length: 17 residues. The chain's CDR3 is CASSLSMGDSLPDTQYF. CDR3 in DNA: TGTGCCAGCAGTTTATCGATGGGGGACTCGCTCCCAGATACGCAGTATTTT.

V and J are TRBV10-3 and TRBJ1-2; 10 bases fit TRBD1. V was pared by 4 bases and J by 8 bases, with 7 bases of the junction left unmatched. CDR3 length: 14 amino acids. In germline, CDR1 is ENHRY, CDR2 SYGVKD. Here the CDR3 reads CAISGTGGSWGYTF. CDR3 coding DNA: TGTGCCATCAGTGGGACAGGGGGTTCGTGGGGCTACACCTTC.

The chain links TRBV14 to TRBJ1-6; 7 bases align to TRBD1. V lost 4 bases, J lost 7 bases, and 10 bases stayed unmatched. The CDR3 totals 16 residues. Germline loops: CDR1 SGHDN, CDR2 FVKESK. CDR3 sequence: CASSRIGPQGNSPLHF. Written as DNA, the CDR3 is TGTGCCAGCAGCCGAATAGGCCCACAGGGGAATTCACCCCTCCACTTT.

This sequence joins TRBV9 and TRBJ1-4; 9 bases line up with TRBD1. The CDR3 is 14 amino acids. The germline CDR1 and CDR2 sequences are SGDLS and YYNGEE. The trim removed 4 bases at V and 7 bases at J, leaving 5 bases unmatched. For the CDR3, the DNA is TGTGCCAGCAGCTCTCAGGACAGGGGTGAAAAACTGTTTTTT. Its protein product is CASSSQDRGEKLFF.

This clone was picked up a small number of times. CDR3 loop: CASSLSDRGPYEQYF. DNA of the CDR3: TGTGCCAGCAGTTTATCTGACAGGGGACCCTACGAGCAGTACTTC. V and J are TRBV27 and TRBJ2-7; TRBD1 matches 8 bases. The germline V gene encodes CDR1 MNHEY and CDR2 SMNVEV (reference sequence). CDR3 size: 15 residues. V shed 0 bases, J shed 2 bases, and the junction held 3 bases outside the gene matches.